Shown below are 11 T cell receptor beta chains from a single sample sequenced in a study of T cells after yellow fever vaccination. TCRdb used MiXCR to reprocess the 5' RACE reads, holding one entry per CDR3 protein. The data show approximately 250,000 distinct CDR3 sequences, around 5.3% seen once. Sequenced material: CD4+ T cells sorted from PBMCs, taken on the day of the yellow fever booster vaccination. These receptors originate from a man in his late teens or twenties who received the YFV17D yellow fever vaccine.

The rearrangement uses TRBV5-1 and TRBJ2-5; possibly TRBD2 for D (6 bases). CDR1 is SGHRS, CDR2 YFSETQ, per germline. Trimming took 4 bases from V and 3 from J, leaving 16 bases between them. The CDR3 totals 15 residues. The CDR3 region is CASSPGHGGEETQYF. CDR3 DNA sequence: TGCGCCAGCAGCCCCGGACACGGAGGGGAAGAGACCCAGTACTTC.

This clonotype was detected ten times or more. Here the CDR3 reads CASSATGVRYGYTF. The CDR3 DNA follows: TGTGCCAGCAGTGCAACAGGGGTGCGGTATGGCTACACCTTC. The chain recombines TRBV25-1 with TRBJ1-2; the match to TRBD1 covers 7 bases. Germline CDR1 MGHDK, CDR2 SYGVNS. Trimming at V came to 4 bases and at J to 5 bases, leaving 7 bases not matched to a gene. The CDR3 extends over 14 amino acids.

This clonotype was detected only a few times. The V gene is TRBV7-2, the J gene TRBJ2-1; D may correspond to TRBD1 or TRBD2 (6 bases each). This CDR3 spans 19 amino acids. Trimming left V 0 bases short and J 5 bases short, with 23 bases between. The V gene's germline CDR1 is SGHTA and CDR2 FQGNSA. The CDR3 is CASSLAPLGFGGGDNEQFF. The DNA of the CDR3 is TGTGCCAGCAGCTTAGCCCCCCTTGGTTTCGGGGGCGGGGACAATGAGCAGTTCTTC.

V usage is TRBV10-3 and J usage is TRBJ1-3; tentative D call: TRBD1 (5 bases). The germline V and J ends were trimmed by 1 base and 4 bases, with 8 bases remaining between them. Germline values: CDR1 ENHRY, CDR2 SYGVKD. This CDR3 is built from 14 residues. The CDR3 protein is CAISEWGTGNTIYF. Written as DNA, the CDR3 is TGTGCCATCAGTGAGTGGGGGACCGGAAACACCATATATTTT.

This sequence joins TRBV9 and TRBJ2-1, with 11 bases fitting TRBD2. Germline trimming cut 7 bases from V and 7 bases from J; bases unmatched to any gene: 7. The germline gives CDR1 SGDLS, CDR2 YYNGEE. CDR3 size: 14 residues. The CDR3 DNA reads TGTGCCAGCGCAAGAACTAGCGGGAGTAATGAGCAGTTCTTC. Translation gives CASARTSGSNEQFF. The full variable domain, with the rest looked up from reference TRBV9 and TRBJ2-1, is DSGVTQTPKHLITATGQRVTLRCSPRSGDLSVYWYQQSLDQGLQFLIQYYNGEERAKGNILERFSAQQFPDLHSELNLSSLELGDSALYFCASARTSGSNEQFFGPGTRLTVL.

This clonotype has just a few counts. The CDR3 protein is CASSFRRGNYGYTF. The CDR3 DNA sequence: TGTGCCAGCAGTTTTAGGAGGGGAAACTATGGCTACACCTTC. The chain couples TRBV28 to TRBJ1-2; D is perhaps TRBD1 (5 bases). Per germline, CDR1 MDHEN and CDR2 SYDVKM. The CDR3 contains 14 residues. Trimming stripped 3 bases from V and 2 bases from J, with 10 bases between.

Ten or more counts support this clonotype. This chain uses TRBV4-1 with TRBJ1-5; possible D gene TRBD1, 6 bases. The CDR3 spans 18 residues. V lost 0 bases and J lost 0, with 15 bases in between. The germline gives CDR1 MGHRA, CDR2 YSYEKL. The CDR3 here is CASSQEGGEGYSNQPQHF. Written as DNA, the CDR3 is TGCGCCAGCAGCCAAGAGGGGGGCGAGGGATATAGCAATCAGCCCCAGCATTTT.

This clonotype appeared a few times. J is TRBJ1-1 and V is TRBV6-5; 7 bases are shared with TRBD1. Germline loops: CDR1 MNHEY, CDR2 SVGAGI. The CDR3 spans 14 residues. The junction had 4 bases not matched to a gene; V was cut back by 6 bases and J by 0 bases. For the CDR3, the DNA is TGTGCCAGCAGATCCGGGACAGTGAACACTGAAGCTTTCTTT. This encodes CASRSGTVNTEAFF.

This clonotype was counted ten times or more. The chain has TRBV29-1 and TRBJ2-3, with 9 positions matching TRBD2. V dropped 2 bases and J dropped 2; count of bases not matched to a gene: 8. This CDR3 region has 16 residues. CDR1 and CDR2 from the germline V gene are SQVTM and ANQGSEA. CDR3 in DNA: TGCAGCGTTGAAAAATTAGCGGGGGCTACCACAGATACGCAGTATTTT. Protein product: CSVEKLAGATTDTQYF.

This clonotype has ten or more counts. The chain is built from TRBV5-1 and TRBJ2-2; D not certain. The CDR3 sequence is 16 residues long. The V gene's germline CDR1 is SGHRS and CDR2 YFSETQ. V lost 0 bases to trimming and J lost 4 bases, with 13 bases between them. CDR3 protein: CASSLAGGYPTGELFF. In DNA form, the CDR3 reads TGCGCCAGCAGCTTGGCTGGTGGCTACCCCACCGGGGAGCTGTTTTTT. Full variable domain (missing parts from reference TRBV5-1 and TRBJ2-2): KAGVTQTPRYLIKTRGQQVTLSCSPISGHRSVSWYQQTPGQGLQFLFEYFSETQRNKGNFPGRFSGRQFSNSRSEMNVSTLELGDSALYLCASSLAGGYPTGELFFGEGSRLTVL.

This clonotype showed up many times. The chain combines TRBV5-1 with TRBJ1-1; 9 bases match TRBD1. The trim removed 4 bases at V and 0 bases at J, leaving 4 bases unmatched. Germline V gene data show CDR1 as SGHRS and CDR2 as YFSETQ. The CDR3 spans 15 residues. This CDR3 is CASSPDRGLNTEAFF. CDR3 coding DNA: TGCGCCAGCAGCCCGGACAGGGGATTGAACACTGAAGCTTTCTTT.